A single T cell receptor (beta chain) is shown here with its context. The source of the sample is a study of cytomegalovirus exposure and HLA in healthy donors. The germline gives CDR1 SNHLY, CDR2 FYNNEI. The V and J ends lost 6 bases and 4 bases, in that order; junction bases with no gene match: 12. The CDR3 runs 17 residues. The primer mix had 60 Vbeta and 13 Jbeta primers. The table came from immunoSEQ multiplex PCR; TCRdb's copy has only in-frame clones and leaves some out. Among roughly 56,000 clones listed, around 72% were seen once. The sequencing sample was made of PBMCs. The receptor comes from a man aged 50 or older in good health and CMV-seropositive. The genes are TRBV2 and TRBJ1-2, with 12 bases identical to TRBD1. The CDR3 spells CASSPPGQGARAYGYTF. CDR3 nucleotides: TGTGCCAGCAGCCCCCCGGGACAGGGGGCTAGGGCCTATGGCTACACCTTC.